The 8 T cell receptor beta chains presented below share a single source sample, sequenced in a study of T-cell memory formation after mild COVID-19. In TCRdb, the 5' RACE reads were re-called with MiXCR into one record per CDR3 protein. The sample records under 300,000 distinct CDR3 sequences, 16% being singletons. Sequencing input: PBMCs or a T cell subset sorted from them (not recorded which). The receptors originated from a man aged 18 to 35 who had mild COVID-19 (a few samples of this study predate the infection). Cell type and time point are not known.

The chain couples TRBV6-2 or TRBV6-3 to TRBJ2-5, with 8 bases that match TRBD2. CDR1 and CDR2 (germline): MNHEY, SVGEGT. This CDR3 has 16 amino acids. V shed 4 bases and J 0 bases; nucleotides not matched to a gene: 7. Written as DNA, the CDR3 is TGTGCCAGCAGTTCGACTAGCGCAGTGTACCAAGAGACCCAGTACTTC. Translated, it gives CASSSTSAVYQETQYF.

This clonotype was seen repeatedly, ten times or more. This sequence joins TRBV12-3 or TRBV12-4 and TRBJ1-2, with TRBD1 as a possible D gene (6 bases). The CDR3 totals 12 residues. V lost 3 bases, J lost 8 bases, and 10 bases lay in between. For the CDR3, the DNA is TGTGCCAGCAGTTTCCGCACAGGGGGCTACACCTTC. This encodes CASSFRTGGYTF.

The chain couples TRBV7-2 to TRBJ2-5; the match to TRBD2 covers 7 bases. Trimming took 5 bases from V and 5 from J; bases not matched to a gene: 17. From germline, CDR1 is SGHTA and CDR2 FQGNSA. The CDR3 consists of 17 residues. CDR3 region: CASSVGRGSRSHETQYF. The CDR3, as DNA: TGTGCCAGCAGCGTAGGGCGGGGGAGCCGGAGCCATGAGACCCAGTACTTC.

This clonotype was found many times. The chain couples TRBV3-1 to TRBJ2-2; possibly TRBD1 for D (6 bases). V was shortened by 6 bases and J by 6 bases, with 11 bases between the two germline ends. Germline V gives CDR1 LGHDT, CDR2 YNNKEL (reference sequence). The CDR3 contains 13 residues. The CDR3 DNA reads as TGTGCCAGCAGTCACAGGGATTCCGGGGAGCTGTTTTTT. It encodes CASSHRDSGELFF.

This chain connects TRBV5-1 to TRBJ1-2, with D perhaps matching TRBD1 (5 bases). The V end was cut by 1 base, the J end by 2 bases, with 12 bases between. The CDR3 has 15 residues. Germline lookup yields CDR1 SGHRS and CDR2 YFSETQ. The CDR3 DNA sequence: TGCGCCAGCAGCTTGACCGCAGGGACGAACTATGGCTACACCTTC. Protein sequence: CASSLTAGTNYGYTF.

This clonotype was seen a few times. The V gene is TRBV11-2, the J gene TRBJ1-5; no clear D gene. CDR3 size: 15 residues. CDR1 SGHAT and CDR2 FQNNGV come from the germline V gene. Trimming took 1 base from V and 4 from J, leaving 11 bases between them. Here the CDR3 reads CASSLVRVQNQPQHF. In DNA, the CDR3 is TGTGCCAGCAGCTTAGTACGAGTGCAGAATCAGCCCCAGCATTTT.

The DNA for the CDR3 is TGTGCCAGCACCAACTCCTACGAGCAGTACTTC. Protein product: CASTNSYEQYF. The chain has TRBV6-5 and TRBJ2-7, with D unresolved. CDR3 length: 11 amino acids. Per germline, CDR1 MNHEY and CDR2 SVGAGI. Between the trimmed V and J ends, which lost 7 bases and 0 bases, there was a span of 4 bases.

The chain is built from TRBV7-6 and TRBJ2-5; tentatively, D is TRBD1 (5 bases). The V gene's germline CDR1 is SGHVS and CDR2 FNYEAQ. Trimming left V 5 bases short and J 0 bases short, with 13 bases between. The CDR3 extends over 15 amino acids. CDR3 amino acids: CASSREVTDQETQYF. CDR3 bases: TGTGCCAGCAGCCGAGAGGTGACAGACCAAGAGACCCAGTACTTC.